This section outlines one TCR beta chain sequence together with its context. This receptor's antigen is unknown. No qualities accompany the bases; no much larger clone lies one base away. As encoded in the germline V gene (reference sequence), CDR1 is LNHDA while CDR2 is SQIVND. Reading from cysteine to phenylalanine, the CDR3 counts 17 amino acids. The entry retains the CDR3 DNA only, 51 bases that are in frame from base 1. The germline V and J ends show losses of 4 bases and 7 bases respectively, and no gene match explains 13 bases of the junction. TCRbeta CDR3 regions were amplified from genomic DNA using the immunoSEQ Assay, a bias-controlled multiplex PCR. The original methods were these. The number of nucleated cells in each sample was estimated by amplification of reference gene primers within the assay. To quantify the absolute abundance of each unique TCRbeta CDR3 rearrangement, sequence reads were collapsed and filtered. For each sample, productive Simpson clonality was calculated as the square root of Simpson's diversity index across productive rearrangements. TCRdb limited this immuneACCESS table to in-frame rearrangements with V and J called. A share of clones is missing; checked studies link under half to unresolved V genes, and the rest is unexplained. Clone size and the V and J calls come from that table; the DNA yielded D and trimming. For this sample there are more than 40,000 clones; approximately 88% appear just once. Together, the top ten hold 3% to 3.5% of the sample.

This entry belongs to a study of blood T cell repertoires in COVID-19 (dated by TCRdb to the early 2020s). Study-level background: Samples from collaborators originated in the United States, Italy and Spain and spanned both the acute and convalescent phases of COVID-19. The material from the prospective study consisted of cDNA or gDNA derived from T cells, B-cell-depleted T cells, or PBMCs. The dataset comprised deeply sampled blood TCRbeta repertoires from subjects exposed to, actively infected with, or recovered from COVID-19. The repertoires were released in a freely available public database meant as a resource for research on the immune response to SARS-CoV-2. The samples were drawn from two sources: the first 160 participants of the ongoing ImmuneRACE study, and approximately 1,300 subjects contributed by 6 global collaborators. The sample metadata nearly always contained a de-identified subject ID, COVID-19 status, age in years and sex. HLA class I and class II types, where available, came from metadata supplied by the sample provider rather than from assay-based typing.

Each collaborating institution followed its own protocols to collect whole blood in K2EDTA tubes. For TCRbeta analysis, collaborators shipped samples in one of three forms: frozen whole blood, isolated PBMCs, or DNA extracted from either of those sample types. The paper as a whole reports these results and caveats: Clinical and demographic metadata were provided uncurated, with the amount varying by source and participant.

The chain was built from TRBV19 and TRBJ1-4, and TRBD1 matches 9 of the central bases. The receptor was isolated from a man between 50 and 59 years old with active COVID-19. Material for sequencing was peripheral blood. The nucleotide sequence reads TGTGCCAGTAGTAGCCGGGACAGGGATTCGGTTAGTGAAAAACTGTTTTTT. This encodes CASSSRDRDSVSEKLFF. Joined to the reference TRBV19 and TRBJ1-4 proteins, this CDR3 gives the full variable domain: DGGITQSPKYLFRKEGQNVTLSCEQNLNHDAMYWYRQDPGQGLRLIYYSQIVNDFQKGDIAEGYSVSREKKESFPLTVTSAQKNPTAFYLCASSSRDRDSVSEKLFFGSGTQLSVL.